The rows below give T cell receptor beta chains drawn from one sample of a study of T cells in Graves' hyperthyroidism and ophthalmopathy. TCRdb called the multiplex PCR reads again in MiXCR, with one record for every CDR3 protein. Among about 200,000 distinct CDR3 sequences listed, around 17% were seen once. Sequencing input: blood. These receptors were taken from a man in his forties with Graves' hyperthyroidism. CDR3s include the opening cysteine and the closing phenylalanine or tryptophan. D genes are given only for firm matches. Not every row has a clone size; where given, it reads once, few, many or a size class.

>many|TRBD1|TRBJ2-7|TRBV28
TGTGCCAGCAGGGAACAGGGGGTGTCCTACGAGCAGTACTTC
CASREQGVSYEQYF
>many|NA|TRBJ2-1|TRBV12-3/TRBV12-4
TGTGCCAGCAGTCGGATGACAGGCGCAGGGGAGCAGTTCTTC
CASSRMTGAGEQFF
>many|TRBD1|TRBJ1-5|TRBV12-3/TRBV12-4
TGTGCCAGCAGCTTTACAGGGGGGTATCAGCCCCAGCATTTT
CASSFTGGYQPQHF
>NA|TRBD1|TRBJ1-5|TRBV15
TGTGCCACCAGCAGAGGAGGGCAGGGGGATCAGCCCCAGCATTTT
CATSRGGQGDQPQHF
>NA|NA|TRBJ2-5|TRBV5-1
TGCGCCAGCAGCTTGGGGCAGGGGGGTCGGGAGACCCAGTACTTC
CASSLGQGGRETQYF
>few|NA|TRBJ1-6|TRBV14
TGTGCCAGCAGCCAGGACACAGGGAGGAATTCACCCCTCCACTTT
CASSQDTGRNSPLHF
>many|NA|TRBJ2-7|TRBV12-3/TRBV12-4
TGTGCCAGCGGGCTTATCGGCTCCTACGAGCAGTACTTC
CASGLIGSYEQYF
>NA|TRBD1|TRBJ1-2|TRBV5-1
TGCGCCAGCAGCCCGACCGGGACAGGGAAATACGGCTACACCTTC
CASSPTGTGKYGYTF
>NA|NA|TRBJ2-3|TRBV30
TGTGCCTGGAGGGGCGGGGTTAGCACAGATACGCAGTATTTT
CAWRGGVSTDTQYF
>many|NA|TRBJ2-7|TRBV11-2
TGTGCCAGCAGCTTAGTAAAGACTGACAGAACCTACGAGCAGTACTTC
CASSLVKTDRTYEQYF
>NA|TRBD1|TRBJ2-1|TRBV27
TGTGCCAGCAGTGGACAGGAGAGCTCCTACAATGAGCAGTTCTTC
CASSGQESSYNEQFF
>NA|TRBD1|TRBJ1-4|TRBV5-8
TGTGCCAGCAGCAGACCGGGACAGGGAAGTGAAAAACTGTTTTTT
CASSRPGQGSEKLFF
>few|NA|TRBJ2-1|TRBV7-2
TGTGCCAGCAGCTTAGACTGCGGGGCCTCAAAGACGTTCTTC
CASSLDCGASKTFF
>many|NA|TRBJ1-4|TRBV6-1
TGTGCCAGCAGTTCCAAACGGGGCTCGGGTGAAAAACTGTTTTTT
CASSSKRGSGEKLFF
>NA|NA|TRBJ1-4|TRBV24-1
TGTGCCACCAGTGATTTGAGAAGGGTTACTAATGAAAAACTGTTTTTT
CATSDLRRVTNEKLFF
>few|TRBD2|TRBJ2-4|TRBV3-1
TGTGCCAGCAGCCAAGATTTTGGGACTAGCCGCCTCCTAGCCAAAAACATTCAGTACTTC
CASSQDFGTSRLLAKNIQYF
>NA|TRBD2|TRBJ2-5|TRBV20-1
TGCAGATTGGCGGGCGGGGGGGCCGGAGAGGCCCAGTACTTC
CRLAGGGAGEAQYF
>many|TRBD1|TRBJ2-5|TRBV12-3/TRBV12-4
TGTGCCAGCAGCCTGGGACAGGGGGCTCGAGAGACCCAGTACTTC
CASSLGQGARETQYF
>NA|NA|TRBJ2-5|TRBV12-3/TRBV12-4
TGTGCCAGCAGTTTTAAAGGGATCCAAGAGACCCAGTACTTC
CASSFKGIQETQYF
>NA|NA|TRBJ2-1|TRBV20-1
TGCAGTGCTAGAGGGCCGATAGACAATGAGCAGTTCTTC
CSARGPIDNEQFF
>many|NA|TRBJ1-1|TRBV20-1
TGCAGTGCCCCCGAGGAGGCAGACACTGAAGCTTTCTTT
CSAPEEADTEAFF
>NA|NA|TRBJ1-3|TRBV20-1
TGCAGTGCCCCTAGCTCTGGAAACACCATATATTTT
CSAPSSGNTIYF
>many|TRBD1|TRBJ2-1|TRBV7-2
TGTGCCAGCAGCTCCGACAGGGGGCGCGGTTACAATGAGCAGTTCTTC
CASSSDRGRGYNEQFF
>many|NA|TRBJ2-3|TRBV20-1
TGCAGTGCTACCCGGCCCGACCTTAGCACAGATACGCAGTATTTT
CSATRPDLSTDTQYF
>many|NA|TRBJ1-2|TRBV12-3/TRBV12-4
TGTGCCAGCAGTTACACAACAGGGTCGGATTATGGCTACACCTTC
CASSYTTGSDYGYTF
>few|NA|TRBJ2-7|TRBV27
TGTGCCAGCAGTTTATCGGTCAGAACCTACGAGCAGTACTTC
CASSLSVRTYEQYF
>many|TRBD1|TRBJ2-3|TRBV7-2
TGTGCCAGCAGCCGGACTCCCGGGACAGGGATCACGCAGTATTTT
CASSRTPGTGITQYF
>many|NA|TRBJ1-4|TRBV20-1
TGCAGTGCTCGGGGGCTAAAGGTTGAAAAACTGTTTTTT
CSARGLKVEKLFF
>NA|TRBD1|TRBJ1-6|TRBV7-3
TGTGCCAGCAGCTGGGGACAGGCTAATTCACCCCTCCACTTT
CASSWGQANSPLHF
>many|NA|TRBJ1-4|TRBV20-1
TGCAGTGCTCTCCCGGGCACGCCAACTGGTGAAAAACTGTTTTTT
CSALPGTPTGEKLFF
>NA|TRBD1|TRBJ1-2|TRBV7-2
TGTGCCAGCAGCACCTGGGAGGGGGGGACAGCGGGCTACACCTTC
CASSTWEGGTAGYTF
>NA|NA|TRBJ2-7|TRBV3-1
TGTGCCAGCAGCCTAGACGGGGGCTACCTACGCGAGCAGTACTTC
CASSLDGGYLREQYF
>many|NA|TRBJ1-3|TRBV3-1
TGTGCCAGCAACTTGGGGTCGAACTCTGGAAACACCATATATTTT
CASNLGSNSGNTIYF
>many|TRBD1|TRBJ2-7|TRBV20-1
TGCAGTGCACTCATGACAGGGAAAGTCTCCTACGAGCAGTACTTC
CSALMTGKVSYEQYF
>many|NA|TRBJ2-7|TRBV9
TGTGCCAGCAGCACCCGCCGGGACCGTGGCGAGCAGTACTTC
CASSTRRDRGEQYF
>NA|TRBD2|TRBJ2-3|TRBV7-9
TGTGCCAGCAGCCCGCACAGACTAGCGGGGGGGCAAGATACGCAGTATTTT
CASSPHRLAGGQDTQYF
>many|TRBD2|TRBJ2-7|TRBV12-3/TRBV12-4
TGTGCCAGCAGTCACACGGGGGGGGTGAGCGAGCAGTACTTC
CASSHTGGVSEQYF
>many|NA|TRBJ2-5|TRBV6-6
TGTGCCAGCAGTTACTCACCCGGGGAGGAATGGGAGACCCAGTACTTC
CASSYSPGEEWETQYF
>NA|NA|TRBJ1-1|TRBV24-1
TGTGCCACCAGTGATACGGTACAAGCTTTCTTT
CATSDTVQAFF
>many|TRBD1|TRBJ2-5|TRBV28
TGTGCCAGCAGTGAGCCAGGGGGCGGCGGTGAGACCCAGTACTTC
CASSEPGGGGETQYF
>many|TRBD1|TRBJ2-3|TRBV29-1
TGCAGCCTAGGGACAGGGGGCTTATCAGATACGCAGTATTTT
CSLGTGGLSDTQYF
>many|NA|TRBJ2-7|TRBV18
TGTGCCAGCTCACCACGGTACAGCTCCTACGAGCAGTACTTC
CASSPRYSSYEQYF
>many|NA|TRBJ2-1|TRBV30
TGTGCCTGGGCCCCGGGACTCTCCTACAATGAGCAGTTCTTC
CAWAPGLSYNEQFF
>many|NA|TRBJ1-4|TRBV4-3
TGCGCCAGCAGCCAAGATTACCAGGGTGAAAAACTGTTTTTT
CASSQDYQGEKLFF
>many|TRBD2|TRBJ2-1|TRBV20-1
TGCAGTGCTGGGGGGGGGTTCGAGCAGTTCTTC
CSAGGGFEQFF
>NA|TRBD2|TRBJ2-3|TRBV7-8
TGTGCCAGCAGCCGGCCCGCGGGGGGGCAAGATACGCAGTATTTT
CASSRPAGGQDTQYF
>NA|NA|TRBJ1-2|TRBV15
TGTGCCACCAGCACCGGGACAATCTCGTATGGCTACACCTTC
CATSTGTISYGYTF
>many|NA|TRBJ2-1|TRBV5-1
TGCGCCAGCAGCTTGGGCGGGACAGACGACAATGAGCAGTTCTTC
CASSLGGTDDNEQFF
>many|TRBD1|TRBJ1-2|TRBV5-1
TGCGCCAGCAGCTCCTCGGGACAGGGAAACTATGGCTACACCTTC
CASSSSGQGNYGYTF